Below are 5 T cell receptor beta chains sequenced from a single sample in a study of cytomegalovirus exposure and HLA in healthy donors. 13 Jbeta primers and 60 Vbeta primers were used for the PCR. The method was immunoSEQ multiplex PCR; TCRdb's version includes in-frame clones alone and lacks a portion of them. The table includes about 94,000 clones, approximately 66% detected once. The sequencing input was PBMCs. These receptors originate from a man aged 25 to 45 in good health and CMV-seronegative.

This clone was picked up a small number of times. The chain recombines TRBV28 with TRBJ2-7, with 10 bases matching TRBD1. V shed 2 bases and J 1 base; nucleotides not matched to a gene: 5. There are 16 residues in the CDR3. CDR1 and CDR2 (germline): MDHEN, SYDVKM. CDR3 sequence: CASSLLGTGVSYEQYF. The CDR3, as DNA: TGTGCCAGCAGTTTACTAGGGACAGGGGTTTCCTACGAGCAGTACTTC.

V and J are TRBV5-4 and TRBJ2-5; TRBD2 is a possible D gene (6 bases). TRBJ2-7 matches the DNA end more closely, so the J call is doubtful. CDR3 length: 13 amino acids. Germline loops: CDR1 SGHNT, CDR2 YYREEE (reference sequence). This chain's CDR3 is CASSFGGTYEQYF. The CDR3, as DNA: TGTGCCAGCAGCTTCGGCGGGACCTACGAGCAGTACTTC.

The chain links TRBV18 to TRBJ1-1, with a tentative D call TRBD1 (5 bases). Germline loops: CDR1 KGHSH, CDR2 LQKENI. The CDR3 is 13 residues long. The germline V and J ends were trimmed by 3 bases and 3 bases, with 8 bases remaining between them. The CDR3 sequence is CASSPTEDTEAFF. The CDR3 nucleotides read TGTGCCAGCTCACCGACAGAAGACACTGAAGCTTTCTTT.

V is TRBV7-2 and J is TRBJ1-3, with 11 bases lining up with TRBD1. CDR3 length equals 16 residues. From germline, CDR1 is SGHTA and CDR2 FQGNSA. Unmatched junction bases numbered 6, after V lost 4 bases and J lost 4 bases. Here the CDR3 reads CASSSAGTGGGNTIYF. The CDR3 DNA is TGTGCCAGCAGCTCAGCCGGGACAGGGGGAGGAAACACCATATATTTT.

V and J are TRBV29-1 and TRBJ1-2; no clear D. CDR1 is SQVTM and CDR2 is ANQGSEA in the germline V gene. V gave up 4 bases and J gave up 3 bases, with 15 bases separating them. The length of the CDR3 is 14 residues. The CDR3 coding sequence is TGCAGCGTTGCGGACTGGGAGGAAGACTATGGCTACACCTTC. Protein sequence: CSVADWEEDYGYTF. The variable domain in full, with the rest retrieved from reference TRBV29-1 and TRBJ1-2, is SAVISQKPSRDICQRGTSLTIQCQVDSQVTMMFWYRQQPGQSLTLIATANQGSEATYESGFVIDKFPISRPNLTFSTLTVSNMSPEDSSIYLCSVADWEEDYGYTFGSGTRLTVV.